A single sample gave rise to the 21 T cell receptor beta chains below, sequenced in a study of OX40 agonist ivuxolimab in advanced cancers. Clones were sequenced by immunoSEQ multiplex PCR, and TCRdb holds only the in-frame ones, with some missing. Here the sample spans under 35,000 clones, less than 85% being singletons. Sequences were derived from CD4+ or CD8+ T cells sorted from blood, sampled in a trial of the OX40 agonist ivuxolimab. The receptors derive from an adult with an advanced solid tumor such as melanoma, head and neck, liver or kidney cancer.

The rearrangement joins TRBV9 to TRBJ2-1, with TRBD2 identical over 8 bases. CDR3 size: 15 residues. Germline CDR1 SGDLS, CDR2 YYNGEE. The V and J ends lost 3 bases and 0 bases, in that order; junction bases with no gene match: 2. CDR3 DNA sequence: TGTGCCAGCAGCGAAAGCGGGAGCTCCTACAATGAGCAGTTCTTC. Protein sequence: CASSESGSSYNEQFF.

The V gene is TRBV4-1, the J gene TRBJ2-2, with 10 bases matching TRBD1. This CDR3 contains 14 residues. V shed 8 bases and J 4 bases; nucleotides not matched to a gene: 4. Germline assignment: CDR1 MGHRA and CDR2 YSYEKL. CDR3 coding DNA: TGCGCCAGCCGACAGGGGGCGGGCACCGGGGAGCTGTTTTTT. Its translation: CASRQGAGTGELFF.

This clone was found a few times. The chain employs TRBV19 and TRBJ1-6; 7 bases are a match to TRBD1. Losses at the gene ends were 3 bases for V and 7 bases for J; bases not matched to a gene: 3. This CDR3 contains 14 residues. Germline V gives CDR1 LNHDA, CDR2 SQIVND (reference sequence). DNA for the CDR3: TGTGCCAGTAGTATCGGGACAGAGAATTCACCCCTCCACTTT. Amino acid sequence: CASSIGTENSPLHF.

The chain couples TRBV29-1 to TRBJ2-7, with D uncertain. The CDR3 length is 13 residues. V was clipped by 6 bases and J by 3 bases, with 15 bases between them. Germline V lookup: CDR1 SQVTM, CDR2 ANQGSEA. CDR3 DNA sequence: TGCAGCGTGACTCTTCCGGACCACTACGAGCAGTACTTC. Protein sequence: CSVTLPDHYEQYF.

This clone showed up just a few times. The chain couples TRBV6-5 to TRBJ2-1; TRBD1 matches at 11 bases. Germline assignment: CDR1 MNHEY and CDR2 SVGAGI. The CDR3 totals 15 residues. Losses at the gene ends were 1 base for V and 6 bases for J; bases not matched to a gene: 2. CDR3 coding DNA: TGTGCCAGCAGTTACTGGGACAGGGGGGGCAATGAGCAGTTCTTC. This codes for CASSYWDRGGNEQFF.

The chain joins TRBV30 to TRBJ2-7, with 9 bases lining up with TRBD1. Germline-derived CDR1 and CDR2 are GTSNPN and SVGIG (reference sequence). With 3 bases clipped from V and 6 bases from J, the junction kept 12 bases outside the gene matches. The CDR3 loop spans 15 amino acids. Here the CDR3 DNA reads TGTGCCTGGAGCCAAACCGGGACAGGGTTACGCGAGCAGTACTTC. This encodes CAWSQTGTGLREQYF.

The CDR3 region has the DNA TGTGCCAGCAGTTACTCGACGGATCAGCCCCAGCATTTT. Its translation is CASSYSTDQPQHF. J is TRBJ1-5 and V is TRBV6-5; D remains unclear. Deletions cut 0 bases from V and 5 bases from J, with 5 bases between. The CDR3 is 13 amino acids. Germline V gene data show CDR1 as MNHEY and CDR2 as SVGAGI.

The sample holds many counts of this clone. The genes are TRBV4-1 and TRBJ2-3, with 13 bases identical to TRBD2. CDR3 length equals 17 residues. The J segment lost 1 base and the V segment lost 3 bases, leaving 4 bases of the junction unmatched. In germline, CDR1 is MGHRA, CDR2 YSYEKL. The CDR3 region is CASSQDGLAGGTDTQYF. The DNA of the CDR3 is TGCGCCAGCAGCCAGGATGGACTAGCGGGGGGCACAGATACGCAGTATTTT.

The J gene is TRBJ1-1, the V gene TRBV7-2; D unresolved. V lost 3 bases and J lost 0, with 11 bases in between. This CDR3 is 15 amino acids long. Germline CDR1 and CDR2: SGHTA and FQGNSA. In nucleotides, the CDR3 is TGTGCCAGCAGCTTCCCAGCCAAAATGAACACTGAAGCTTTCTTT. Its protein is CASSFPAKMNTEAFF.

The chain joins TRBV4-3 to TRBJ2-1; 12 bases line up with TRBD2. Germline values: CDR1 LGHNA, CDR2 YSLEER. V shed 0 bases and J 7 bases; nucleotides not matched to a gene: 4. This CDR3 region has 16 residues. CDR3 in amino acids: CASSQDNLAGGNEQFF. DNA for the CDR3: TGCGCCAGCAGCCAAGATAACCTAGCGGGGGGGAATGAGCAGTTCTTC.

V and J are TRBV5-1 and TRBJ2-3; tentatively, D is TRBD1 or TRBD2 (5 bases each). V shed 1 base and J shed 4 bases, with 7 bases lying between them. CDR1 is SGHRS, CDR2 YFSETQ, per germline. This CDR3 contains 13 residues. For the CDR3, the DNA is TGCGCCAGCAGCTTGTGGGACCCAGATACGCAGTATTTT. Its translation is CASSLWDPDTQYF. The variable domain in full, completed from reference TRBV5-1 and TRBJ2-3, reads KAGVTQTPRYLIKTRGQQVTLSCSPISGHRSVSWYQQTPGQGLQFLFEYFSETQRNKGNFPGRFSGRQFSNSRSEMNVSTLELGDSALYLCASSLWDPDTQYFGPGTRLTVL.

For this clone: The junction differs from germline at one of its ends, possibly a read error. The chain has TRBV7-9 and TRBJ2-5; D tentatively fits TRBD1 or TRBD2 (5 bases each). This CDR3 spans 14 amino acids. Germline CDR1 SEHNR, CDR2 FQNEAQ (reference sequence). The CDR3 DNA reads TGTGCCAACAGCTTGAGGGACCGGCAAGAGACCCAGTACTTC. This encodes CANSLRDRQETQYF. Together with reference TRBV7-9 and TRBJ2-5, the CDR3 gives the full variable domain: DTGVSQNPRHKITKRGQNVTFRCDPISEHNRLYWYRQTLGQGPEFLTYFQNEAQLEKSRLLSDRFSAERPKGSFSTLEIQRTEQGDSAMYLCANSLRDRQETQYFGPGTRLLVL.

The chain employs TRBV27 and TRBJ2-3, with D perhaps given as TRBD1 or TRBD2 (6 bases each). In germline, CDR1 is MNHEY, CDR2 SMNVEV (reference sequence). The V gene lost 6 bases and the J gene lost 2 bases, with 18 bases spanning the gap. The CDR3 runs 16 residues. Here the CDR3 DNA reads TGTGCCAGCAGCTCCCTAGGAGGGGGGACCACAGATACGCAGTATTTT. Protein: CASSSLGGGTTDTQYF.

The rearrangement links TRBV7-8 to TRBJ2-7; D not certain. The germline V and J ends were trimmed by 5 bases and 7 bases, with 9 bases remaining between them. Germline V gives CDR1 SGHVS, CDR2 FQNEAQ. The CDR3 is made up of 11 amino acids. The CDR3 DNA is TGTGCCAGCAGCCTCACTACGGAGCAGTACTTC. Encoded protein: CASSLTTEQYF.

This CDR3 is CASSRARGINYGYTF. In DNA, the CDR3 is TGTGCCAGCAGCCGGGCCCGTGGTATTAACTATGGCTACACCTTC. The chain recombines TRBV7-3 with TRBJ1-2; D not resolved. CDR3 size: 15 residues. Looked up from germline, CDR1 is SGHTA and CDR2 is FQGTGA. Trimming stripped 5 bases from V and 1 base from J, with 14 bases between.

In this sample, this clone turned up a few times. This chain links TRBV7-8 with TRBJ2-1; D gene uncertain. CDR1 is SGHVS, CDR2 FQNEAQ, per germline. V lost 7 bases to trimming and J lost 0 bases, with 16 bases between them. The CDR3 has 16 residues. The CDR3 sequence is CASIPWGPSSYNEQFF. Here the CDR3 DNA reads TGTGCCAGCATTCCGTGGGGTCCGAGCTCCTACAATGAGCAGTTCTTC.

V is TRBV5-1 and J is TRBJ2-5; D might be TRBD1 (5 bases). V dropped 2 bases and J dropped 2 bases, with 13 bases sitting between them. This CDR3 is 15 amino acids long. Germline CDR1 is SGHRS and CDR2 is YFSETQ. The CDR3 DNA reads as TGCGCCAGCAGCTTAACAGGAGCCCCTCAAGAGACCCAGTACTTC. Its protein product is CASSLTGAPQETQYF.

The chain is built from TRBV9 and TRBJ2-6; TRBD2 is a possible D gene (6 bases). Germline assignment: CDR1 SGDLS and CDR2 YYNGEE. The V gene lost 4 bases and the J gene lost 0 bases, with 14 bases spanning the gap. The CDR3 consists of 17 residues. CDR3 residues: CASSLARERSGANVLTF. CDR3 DNA: TGTGCCAGCAGCCTGGCCCGGGAGCGCTCTGGGGCCAACGTCCTGACTTTC.

V usage is TRBV28 and J usage is TRBJ1-1; D is ambiguous. This CDR3 contains 11 residues. CDR1 MDHEN and CDR2 SYDVKM come from the germline V gene. Trimming took 3 bases from V and 4 from J, leaving 3 bases between them. CDR3 loop: CASSFGTEAFF. The CDR3 DNA sequence: TGTGCCAGCAGTTTTGGCACTGAAGCTTTCTTT.

CDR3 region: CASSGGTNFETQYF. The CDR3 nucleotides read TGTGCCAGCAGCGGCGGGACCAACTTTGAGACCCAGTACTTC. The chain couples TRBV13 to TRBJ2-5; D possibly corresponds to TRBD2 (6 bases). The germline CDR1 and CDR2 sequences are PRHDT and FYEKMQ (reference sequence). The CDR3 has 14 residues. V lost 5 bases and J lost 5, with 15 bases in between.

The chain combines TRBV7-9 with TRBJ2-1; no clear D gene. The germline gives CDR1 SEHNR, CDR2 FQNEAQ (reference sequence). V was cut by 3 bases and J by 6 bases, with 3 bases left in between. The CDR3 runs 11 residues. CDR3 amino acids: CASSFSNEQFF. CDR3 bases: TGTGCCAGCAGCTTCAGCAATGAGCAGTTCTTC.